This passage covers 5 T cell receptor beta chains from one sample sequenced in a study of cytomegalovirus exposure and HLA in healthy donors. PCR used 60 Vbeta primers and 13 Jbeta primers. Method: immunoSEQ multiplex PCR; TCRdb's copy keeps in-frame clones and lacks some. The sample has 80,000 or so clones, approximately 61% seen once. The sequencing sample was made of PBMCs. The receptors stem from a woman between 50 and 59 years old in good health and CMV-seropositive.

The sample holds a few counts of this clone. The CDR3 protein is CASSSNRAEQYV. The CDR3 bases are TGTGCCAGCTCATCCAACAGGGCCGAGCAGTACGTC. The rearrangement links TRBV18 to TRBJ2-7; D perhaps matches TRBD1 (6 bases). CDR3 length equals 12 residues. Germline CDR1 KGHSH, CDR2 LQKENI. Trimming removed 5 bases at V and 6 bases at J, with 11 bases between.

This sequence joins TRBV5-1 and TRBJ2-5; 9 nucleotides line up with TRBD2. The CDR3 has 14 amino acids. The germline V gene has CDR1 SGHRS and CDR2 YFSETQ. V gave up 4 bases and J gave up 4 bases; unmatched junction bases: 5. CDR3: CASSASGVLETQYF. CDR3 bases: TGCGCCAGCAGCGCTAGCGGGGTCCTAGAGACCCAGTACTTC.

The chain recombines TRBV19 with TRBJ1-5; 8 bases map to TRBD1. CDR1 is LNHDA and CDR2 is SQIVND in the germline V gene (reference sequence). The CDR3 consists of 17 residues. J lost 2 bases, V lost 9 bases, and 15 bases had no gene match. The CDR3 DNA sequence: TGTGCCAGCTGCGGACAGGGAGGGATAATAGGCAATCAGCCCCAGCATTTT. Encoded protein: CASCGQGGIIGNQPQHF.

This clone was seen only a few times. CDR3: CASSTIYEQYF. The CDR3 coding sequence is TGTGCCAGCAGTACAATCTACGAGCAGTACTTC. V gene TRBV6-5 combines with J gene TRBJ2-7; D gene uncertain. The V gene lost 5 bases and the J gene lost 3 bases, with 5 bases spanning the gap. This CDR3 has 11 residues. CDR1 and CDR2 (germline): MNHEY, SVGAGI.

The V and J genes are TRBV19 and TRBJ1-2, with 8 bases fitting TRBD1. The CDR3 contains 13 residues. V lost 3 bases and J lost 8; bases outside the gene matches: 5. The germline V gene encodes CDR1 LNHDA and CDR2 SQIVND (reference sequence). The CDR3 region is CASSIGQGSGYTF. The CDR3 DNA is TGTGCCAGTAGTATCGGACAGGGCTCCGGCTACACCTTC.